This T cell receptor (beta chain) was captured by sequencing in a study of response to subunit inactivated influenza vaccine. Study-wide findings and caveats: The study's authors posited that every seasonal influenza vaccination enlists few new T cells.

This clonotype was counted a few times. Its antigen is not identified. The V end was cut by 3 bases, the J end by 4 bases, with 15 bases between. Looked up from germline, CDR1 is DFQATT and CDR2 is SNEGSKA (reference sequence). This CDR3 is built from 15 residues. Via MiXCR, TCRdb re-called the RT-PCR reads, giving one row per CDR3 protein. There are around 850,000 distinct CDR3 sequences in the sample; approximately 18% occur only once, and about a tenth lies in the top ten. V and J are TRBV20-1 and TRBJ2-2; possibly TRBD1 for D (5 bases). This TCR derives from a man aged 50-60 years who received an inactivated influenza vaccine. Specimen: PBMCs from blood, collected about 5 days after vaccination. This CDR3 is CSASLQGPFTGELFF. In nucleotides, the CDR3 is TGCAGTGCTAGTTTGCAGGGCCCGTTCACCGGGGAGCTGTTTTTT.